This is a list of T cell receptor beta chains from one sample in a study of CD8 T cells in Susac syndrome. TCRdb re-derived calls from the immunoSEQ multiplex PCR reads in MiXCR, one entry per CDR3 protein. In the table there are about 140,000 distinct CDR3 sequences, roughly 94% of which are singletons. Sequencing input: CD4+ T cells from PBMCs. These receptors were obtained from a human donor with Susac syndrome. CDR3s include the opening cysteine and the closing phenylalanine or tryptophan. Each record gives: D gene, V gene, CDR3 length, CDR3 protein. D genes are given only for firm matches.

. | TRBV20-1 | 12 | CSALTGSYGYTF
. | TRBV2 | 13 | CASKDAGGTEAFF
TRBD2 | TRBV29-1 | 13 | CSARLAGATAQYF
TRBD2 | TRBV12-3/TRBV12-4 | 18 | CASSLALFSAGGADTQYF
. | TRBV7-8 | 12 | CASSHLEAEAFF
TRBD1 | TRBV20-1 | 14 | CSATGTGLSYEQYF
TRBD2 | TRBV11-1 | 15 | CASSSPSGRPHEQFF
TRBD2 | TRBV23-1 | 16 | CASSRREREDSDTQYF
. | TRBV6-2/TRBV6-3 | 14 | CASSQLSPFLPQYF
TRBD2 | TRBV3-1 | 15 | CASSPSGGRYNEQFF
. | TRBV29-1 | 12 | CSVETAYGTQYF
TRBD1 | TRBV18 | 15 | CASSPTQGALYEQYF
TRBD1 | TRBV9 | 17 | CASSAQGQGRFNYGYTF
. | TRBV11-1 | 13 | CASSPPGVDTQYF
TRBD2 | TRBV20-1 | 15 | CSAIRLAGVRETQYF
TRBD1 | TRBV18 | 15 | CASSPRTGLQETQYF
TRBD1 | TRBV20-1 | 18 | CSVVLSGTGVTRGQPQHF
. | TRBV29-1 | 13 | CSVGAAVNEKLFF
. | TRBV29-1 | 14 | CSVVPRELYNEQFF
. | TRBV28 | 15 | CASSLLGGVGGGYTF
. | TRBV28 | 15 | CASTPGGIGTDTQYF
. | TRBV6-5 | 14 | CASSPRGRGYEQYF
TRBD2 | TRBV30 | 14 | CAWKRGGALSEQYF
TRBD1 | TRBV5-1 | 13 | CASNPGQNYGYTF
TRBD1 | TRBV7-2 | 15 | CASSPGQGLVYEQYF
TRBD1 | TRBV2 | 13 | CASRLDRGYGYTF
TRBD1 | TRBV28 | 14 | CASSSGQGSGGYTF
TRBD1 | TRBV4-1 | 16 | CASSQPITGQAGGYTF
. | TRBV3-1 | 12 | CASSQERRTIYF
. | TRBV30 | 17 | CAWSAYFNRALDSPLHF
. | TRBV12-3/TRBV12-4 | 14 | CASSFGRVADTQYF